These 21 T cell receptor beta chains were all obtained from the same sample, sequenced in a study of neoadjuvant anti-PD-1 for oral cavity cancer. Time point specified: after neoadjuvant nivolumab, at surgical resection. TCRdb's copy holds only in-frame clones and misses some; the assay was immunoSEQ multiplex PCR. The sample shows tens of thousands of clones, over 20% of them seen only once. This sample comprised tumor tissue, obtained after nivolumab (anti-PD-1) treatment. The receptor source for this set is a person aged 35-79 years with oral cavity squamous cell carcinoma.

This rearrangement joins TRBV30 to TRBJ1-1, with TRBD1 matching 8 bases. Trimming removed 3 bases from V and 2 bases from J; junction bases left unmatched: 8. The CDR3 covers 15 residues. The germline V gene has CDR1 GTSNPN and CDR2 SVGIG (reference sequence). As DNA, the CDR3 is TGTGCCTGGAGCCTCCTTGACAGGGGTAACACTGAAGCTTTCTTT. Residues: CAWSLLDRGNTEAFF.

The genes are TRBV5-1 and TRBJ2-3, with a possible D match to TRBD2 (5 bases). CDR3 length: 15 amino acids. V gave up 4 bases and J gave up 0 bases, with 12 bases separating them. CDR1 is SGHRS, CDR2 YFSETQ, per germline. CDR3 DNA: TGCGCCAGCAGCATGGACTTAACTAGCACAGATACGCAGTATTTT. It codes for CASSMDLTSTDTQYF.

The chain couples TRBV5-4 to TRBJ2-2, with 7 bases matching TRBD1. CDR1 is SGHNT, CDR2 YYREEE, per germline (reference sequence). The trim removed 2 bases at V and 10 bases at J, leaving 14 bases unmatched. The CDR3 consists of 16 residues. The DNA for the CDR3 is TGTGCCAGCAGCTTCCTAGAGACCGGGACAGCCGAGGAGCTGTTTTTT. Its protein is CASSFLETGTAEELFF.

This clone was seen only a few times. The chain has TRBV10-3 and TRBJ2-7; 10 bases are a match to TRBD1. The ends lost 2 bases at V and 2 bases at J; junction bases unmatched: 3. CDR3 length: 15 amino acids. Germline values: CDR1 ENHRY, CDR2 SYGVKD. CDR3 loop: CAISEGDRGTYEQYF. The CDR3 region has the DNA TGTGCCATCAGTGAGGGGGACAGGGGAACCTACGAGCAGTACTTC.

The chain employs TRBV19 and TRBJ2-1, with D perhaps matching TRBD1 (6 bases). Trimming pared 6 bases from V and 0 bases from J, leaving 12 bases between. Germline lookup yields CDR1 LNHDA and CDR2 SQIVND (reference sequence). The CDR3 runs to 15 residues. The CDR3 nucleotides read TGTGCCAGTAGCCCGACAGGAGACTCCTACAATGAGCAGTTCTTC. It yields the protein CASSPTGDSYNEQFF.

This chain links TRBV4-2 with TRBJ1-1; no firm D call. V was pared by 2 bases and J by 11 bases, with 12 bases between. Germline values: CDR1 LGHNA, CDR2 YNFKEQ. The CDR3 length is 12 residues. The CDR3 reads CASSQLYREAFF. The CDR3 DNA is TGTGCCAGCAGCCAACTATATAGGGAGGCTTTCTTT.

The chain employs TRBV5-6 and TRBJ2-3, with 8 bases identical to TRBD1. The CDR3 loop spans 15 amino acids. Trimming at V came to 4 bases and at J to 6 bases, leaving 10 bases not matched to a gene. Germline assignment: CDR1 SGHDT and CDR2 YYEEEE. CDR3: CASSIGQGRTDTQYF. CDR3 sequence (DNA): TGTGCCAGCAGCATCGGACAGGGACGAACTGATACGCAGTATTTT.

The chain employs TRBV11-2 and TRBJ2-7; D assignment may be TRBD1 or TRBD2 (5 bases each). Trimming pared 2 bases from V and 3 bases from J, leaving 8 bases between. Germline loops: CDR1 SGHAT, CDR2 FQNNGV. The CDR3 is 13 amino acids. CDR3 DNA sequence: TGTGCCAGCAGCTTAAGTGGGGGCTACGAGCAGTACTTC. As protein: CASSLSGGYEQYF.

The chain couples TRBV7-2 to TRBJ1-5; no clear D gene. The V end lost 1 base, the J end lost 0 bases, and 10 bases lay between the germline ends. CDR1 is SGHTA and CDR2 is FQGNSA in the germline V gene. This CDR3 comprises 16 residues. CDR3 in amino acids: CASSLVSGNSNQPQHF. The CDR3 coding sequence is TGTGCCAGCAGCTTAGTCTCGGGAAATAGCAATCAGCCCCAGCATTTT.

J is TRBJ2-2 and V is TRBV5-1; D is perhaps TRBD2 (7 bases). Trimming removed 0 bases at V and 5 bases at J, with 14 bases between. This CDR3 region has 16 residues. In germline, CDR1 is SGHRS, CDR2 YFSETQ. The CDR3 coding sequence is TGCGCCAGCAGCTTGGTTCGGGGGGCGCAAACCGGGGAGCTGTTTTTT. Translated: CASSLVRGAQTGELFF.

The chain links TRBV7-2 to TRBJ1-5; weak D call: TRBD1 (6 bases). V was pared by 4 bases and J by 4 bases, with 8 bases between. The CDR3 totals 13 residues. Germline V gene lookup returns CDR1 SGHTA and CDR2 FQGNSA. This CDR3 is CASSSQGNQPQHF. For the CDR3, the DNA is TGTGCCAGCAGCTCACAGGGTAATCAGCCCCAGCATTTT.

This clone has just a few counts. This chain uses TRBV7-2 with TRBJ1-2, with 7 bases fitting TRBD1. V lost 5 bases, J lost 6 bases, and 18 bases stayed unmatched. CDR3 size: 17 residues. In germline, CDR1 is SGHTA, CDR2 FQGNSA. CDR3 residues: CASSPQGRPDRADGYTF. CDR3 DNA sequence: TGTGCCAGCAGCCCCCAGGGACGACCCGACAGGGCCGATGGCTACACCTTC.

This clone was found many times. The chain recombines TRBV18 with TRBJ1-4, with D unresolved. This CDR3 region has 14 residues. Deletions cut 2 bases from V and 7 bases from J, with 11 bases between. CDR1 is KGHSH and CDR2 is LQKENI in the germline V gene. The CDR3 nucleotides read TGTGCCAGCTCACCATACGGCCAGGCTGAAAAACTGTTTTTT. Its protein is CASSPYGQAEKLFF.

The chain links TRBV13 to TRBJ2-7, with TRBD2 matching 8 bases. V shed 5 bases, J shed 2 bases, and the junction held 11 bases outside the gene matches. The CDR3 is 16 amino acids. CDR1 is PRHDT, CDR2 FYEKMQ, per germline (reference sequence). CDR3 coding DNA: TGTGCCAGCAGCGCCCAAGCGGGGGCCGAGCCCTACGAGCAGTACTTC. Its protein is CASSAQAGAEPYEQYF.

This sequence joins TRBV5-1 and TRBJ1-1; D remains unclear. V dropped 4 bases and J dropped 0 bases, with 10 bases sitting between them. This CDR3 is built from 14 residues. Germline lookup yields CDR1 SGHRS and CDR2 YFSETQ. CDR3 DNA sequence: TGCGCCAGCAGCGGCGGACCCCTGAACACTGAAGCTTTCTTT. Translated, it gives CASSGGPLNTEAFF.

The rearrangement uses TRBV5-1 and TRBJ1-4; D is perhaps TRBD1 (6 bases). The CDR3 contains 13 residues. Trimming pared 4 bases from V and 8 bases from J, leaving 12 bases between. Per germline, CDR1 SGHRS and CDR2 YFSETQ. CDR3 sequence (DNA): TGCGCCAGCAGCCCGACTGACAGGGAAAAACTGTTTTTT. Translating gives CASSPTDREKLFF.

This clone has only a few counts. The V gene is TRBV7-9, the J gene TRBJ2-3; D unclear. The CDR3 runs 12 residues. The V gene lost 10 bases and the J gene lost 2 bases, with 10 bases spanning the gap. The germline V gene has CDR1 SEHNR and CDR2 FQNEAQ (reference sequence). In DNA form, the CDR3 reads TGTGCCACTCGGATACTCACAGATACGCAGTATTTT. This gives the protein CATRILTDTQYF.

By proportion, this clone is medium-sized. The CDR3 sequence is CASSIPPGQGASSPLHF. The CDR3 nucleotides are TGTGCCAGCAGTATCCCTCCGGGACAGGGGGCAAGTTCACCCCTCCACTTT. The V gene is TRBV27, the J gene TRBJ1-6; TRBD1 matches 12 bases. The CDR3 is made up of 17 amino acids. The V gene's germline CDR1 is MNHEY and CDR2 SMNVEV (reference sequence). Trimming at V came to 5 bases and at J to 9 bases, leaving 11 bases not matched to a gene.

A few counts support this clone. The rearrangement uses TRBV25-1 and TRBJ1-1; the D gene is possibly TRBD1 (6 bases). V was trimmed by 4 bases and J by 3 bases, leaving 12 bases between them. Germline values: CDR1 MGHDK, CDR2 SYGVNS. The CDR3 extends over 14 amino acids. This CDR3 is CASSAITGHTEAFF. CDR3 nucleotides: TGTGCCAGCAGTGCCATAACAGGGCACACTGAAGCTTTCTTT.

This clone was detected only a few times. The CDR3 nucleotides are TGTGCCACCAGCAGAGGCGGGGGAAGCTCCTACGAGCAGTACTTC. Its protein product is CATSRGGGSSYEQYF. The V and J genes are TRBV15 and TRBJ2-7; 7 bases align to TRBD2. The CDR3 has 15 residues. Germline V CDR1 and CDR2: LNHNV, YYDKDF (reference sequence). V lost 1 base, J lost 0 bases, and 3 bases stayed unmatched.

The table lists this clone with a few counts. The gene calls are TRBV5-5 and TRBJ1-1, with 7 bases lining up with TRBD1. There are 15 residues in the CDR3. After removal of 2 bases from V and 2 bases from J, the junction contained 6 bases not matched to a gene. Germline V gene data show CDR1 as SGHKS and CDR2 as YYEKEE (reference sequence). The CDR3 DNA reads as TGTGCCAGCAGCTTAAAGACAGGGTTAAACACTGAAGCTTTCTTT. It is translated as CASSLKTGLNTEAFF.